The 32 T cell receptor beta chains below come from one sample, sequenced in a study of cytomegalovirus exposure and HLA in healthy donors. The PCR contained 60 Vbeta and 13 Jbeta primers. TCRdb's table, derived via immunoSEQ multiplex PCR, lists solely in-frame clones and lacks some. Of about 150,000 clones in the sample, 75% to 80% were seen once. The specimen sequenced was PBMCs. These receptors all stem from a man aged 25 to 40 in good health and CMV-seronegative.

CDR3: CASSSDRQETQYF. The CDR3 DNA follows: TGTGCCAGCAGCTCGGACAGGCAAGAGACCCAGTACTTC. This chain uses TRBV13 with TRBJ2-5; 7 positions match TRBD1. The CDR3 runs 13 residues. Germline CDR1 is PRHDT and CDR2 is FYEKMQ (reference sequence). The V segment lost 4 bases and the J segment 2 bases; nucleotides outside the gene matches: 1.

This rearrangement joins TRBV9 to TRBJ1-2; the D gene is possibly TRBD1 (6 bases). V lost 4 bases to trimming and J lost 7 bases, with 17 bases between them. The CDR3 runs to 14 residues. The germline V gene encodes CDR1 SGDLS and CDR2 YYNGEE. CDR3 nucleotide sequence: TGTGCCAGCAGCCCCCGGACAGACCTGGGTGGCTACACCTTC. Amino acid sequence: CASSPRTDLGGYTF.

The rearrangement links TRBV29-1 to TRBJ2-1; possibly TRBD2 for D (6 bases). The length of the CDR3 is 13 residues. Germline CDR1 reads SQVTM; CDR2 reads ANQGSEA. V was pared by 4 bases and J by 3 bases, with 10 bases between. Here the CDR3 reads CSVARDNYNEQFF. The CDR3 region has the DNA TGCAGCGTTGCGCGGGATAACTACAATGAGCAGTTCTTC.

The chain joins TRBV6-1 to TRBJ2-7; 8 bases map to TRBD2. The CDR3 is 16 residues long. V lost 4 bases to trimming and J lost 0 bases; unmatched junction nucleotides: 8. Per the germline V gene, CDR1 is MNHNS and CDR2 is SASEGT. CDR3 residues: CASSVRLAGFSYEQYF. For the CDR3, the DNA is TGTGCCAGCAGTGTTAGGCTAGCGGGTTTCTCCTACGAGCAGTACTTC.

The chain recombines TRBV28 with TRBJ2-1; D ambiguous. V lost 4 bases to trimming and J lost 0 bases, with 19 bases between them. In germline, CDR1 is MDHEN, CDR2 SYDVKM. CDR3 size: 18 residues. Here the CDR3 DNA reads TGTGCCAGCAGTTACCACAGAGTGGATCTAAGCTCCTACAATGAGCAGTTCTTC. Its translation is CASSYHRVDLSSYNEQFF.

The V and J genes are TRBV11-3 and TRBJ2-3; TRBD1 matches at 7 bases. This CDR3 region has 14 residues. The V and J ends lost 1 base and 4 bases, in that order; junction bases with no gene match: 2. Germline values: CDR1 SGHNT, CDR2 YENEEA. CDR3 loop: CASSLGQGADTQYF. The CDR3 DNA reads TGTGCCAGCAGCTTAGGGCAGGGGGCAGATACGCAGTATTTT.

This chain uses TRBV16 with TRBJ2-1; TRBD2 matches at 7 bases. V lost 2 bases, J lost 12 bases, and 7 bases stayed unmatched. CDR1 and CDR2 from the germline V gene are KGHSY and FQNENV. The CDR3 has 13 residues. CDR3 in amino acids: CASSQPSGLGQFF. The CDR3 DNA follows: TGTGCCAGCAGCCAACCTAGCGGACTAGGGCAGTTCTTC.

This rearrangement joins TRBV7-6 to TRBJ1-2; 10 nucleotides line up with TRBD1. This CDR3 is built from 15 residues. Germline CDR1 and CDR2: SGHVS and FNYEAQ. Unmatched junction bases numbered 8, after V lost 5 bases and J lost 5 bases. The CDR3 nucleotides read TGTGCCAGCAGCCCCGGGACAGGGGTGGATTATGGCTACACCTTC. Translation: CASSPGTGVDYGYTF.

The chain recombines TRBV5-8 with TRBJ2-7; 7 nucleotides match TRBD1. After removal of 0 bases from V and 4 bases from J, the junction contained 19 bases not matched to a gene. Looked up from germline, CDR1 is SGHTS and CDR2 is YDEGEE. CDR3 length equals 19 residues. DNA for the CDR3: TGTGCCAGCAGCTTGGATAGGCGGGCCAGCGGCAGGGGGATTTACGAGCAGTACTTC. Amino acids: CASSLDRRASGRGIYEQYF.

This chain joins TRBV28 and TRBJ2-7; the D is unclear. The CDR3 length is 14 residues. The ends were cut back, 3 bases at V and 6 bases at J, with 15 bases in the middle. Germline values: CDR1 MDHEN, CDR2 SYDVKM. Written as DNA, the CDR3 is TGTGCCAGCAGTTTCACCCCACTGTCCGGCGAGCAGTACTTC. Translating it yields CASSFTPLSGEQYF.

CDR3 sequence reads: CASSQEGGGPGGNEQFF. CDR3 coding DNA: TGCGCCAGCAGCCAAGAGGGGGGAGGGCCGGGTGGGAATGAGCAGTTCTTC. The gene calls are TRBV4-1 and TRBJ2-1; 7 bases match TRBD2. The CDR3 extends over 17 amino acids. In germline, CDR1 is MGHRA, CDR2 YSYEKL. The V and J ends lost 0 bases and 7 bases, in that order; junction bases with no gene match: 12.

The rearrangement links TRBV4-1 to TRBJ2-7, with TRBD1 matching 10 bases. Trimming cost V 4 bases and J 0 bases; bases outside gene matches: 6. This CDR3 spans 16 amino acids. The germline CDR1 and CDR2 sequences are MGHRA and YSYEKL. For the CDR3, the DNA is TGCGCCAGCAGCCGAGGACAGGGGGGCAACTCCTACGAGCAGTACTTC. Amino acid sequence: CASSRGQGGNSYEQYF.

This clone showed up just a few times. The chain recombines TRBV6-1 with TRBJ1-2; TRBD1 matches at 8 bases. The CDR3 extends over 13 amino acids. The V gene's germline CDR1 is MNHNS and CDR2 SASEGT. With 4 bases clipped from V and 2 bases from J, the junction kept 0 bases outside the gene matches. The CDR3 is CASSGTGNYGYTF. CDR3 DNA sequence: TGTGCCAGCAGTGGGACAGGGAACTATGGCTACACCTTC.

Here the CDR3 reads CASGRDSSYNEQFF. The CDR3 coding sequence is TGCGCCAGCGGAAGGGACAGTTCCTACAATGAGCAGTTCTTC. This chain uses TRBV5-1 with TRBJ2-1, with 7 bases lining up with TRBD1. The CDR3 consists of 14 residues. Trimming at V came to 7 bases and at J to 1 base, leaving 5 bases not matched to a gene. CDR1 is SGHRS, CDR2 YFSETQ, per germline.

The chain joins TRBV19 to TRBJ2-3, with 10 positions matching TRBD2. Trimming took 5 bases from V and 4 from J; bases not matched to a gene: 18. The CDR3 spans 19 residues. Germline CDR1 reads LNHDA; CDR2 reads SQIVND (reference sequence). As DNA, the CDR3 is TGTGCCAGTAGTCTCCGCCCGCGGAGCGGGAGGGCCGTCCCAGATACGCAGTATTTT. Its protein is CASSLRPRSGRAVPDTQYF.

V usage is TRBV13 and J usage is TRBJ2-2; D remains ambiguous. The ends were cut back, 1 base at V and 3 bases at J, with 9 bases in the middle. Germline V gene lookup returns CDR1 PRHDT and CDR2 FYEKMQ (reference sequence). CDR3 length equals 15 residues. CDR3 sequence (DNA): TGTGCCAGCAGCTTAGTCCAGTCTTACACCGGGGAGCTGTTTTTT. Translation: CASSLVQSYTGELFF.

J is TRBJ2-7 and V is TRBV4-2, with a tentative D call TRBD2 (7 bases). V was pared by 2 bases and J by 4 bases, with 12 bases between. Germline V gene lookup returns CDR1 LGHNA and CDR2 YNFKEQ. This CDR3 is built from 14 residues. The chain's CDR3 is CASSQRGAQYEQYF. The CDR3 DNA sequence: TGTGCCAGCAGCCAACGGGGGGCTCAGTACGAGCAGTACTTC.

The chain has TRBV13 and TRBJ2-3; a possible D gene is TRBD1 (5 bases). Germline V gene data show CDR1 as PRHDT and CDR2 as FYEKMQ (reference sequence). The germline V and J ends were trimmed by 2 bases and 2 bases, with 11 bases remaining between them. CDR3 length equals 15 residues. CDR3 sequence (DNA): TGTGCCAGCAGCTTATCAGGGCTATTCACAGATACGCAGTATTTT. It yields the protein CASSLSGLFTDTQYF.

V gene TRBV6-5 combines with J gene TRBJ2-7; maybe TRBD2 (6 bases). The CDR3 contains 14 residues. Germline V gene sequence: CDR1 MNHEY, CDR2 SVGAGI. Trimming took off 6 bases at V and 9 bases at J, with 21 bases between the two ends. The CDR3 DNA sequence: TGTGCCAGCAGCCCCGGGACTCAGCCCTACAGGCAGTACTTC. Translation gives CASSPGTQPYRQYF.

The chain recombines TRBV23-1 with TRBJ2-7; D possibly corresponds to TRBD1 (5 bases). TRBV23-1 has ORF status, its function being uncertain. V was shortened by 9 bases and J by 1 base, with 19 bases between the two germline ends. The CDR3 runs 15 residues. CDR3 bases: TGCGCCAGTCCCCTCGCGGACAAAAGTTCCTACGAGCAGTACTTC. This encodes CASPLADKSSYEQYF.

J is TRBJ1-2 and V is TRBV27; the D is unclear. This CDR3 has 13 residues. The V end lost 5 bases, the J end lost 5 bases, and 12 bases lay between the germline ends. Germline V gene lookup returns CDR1 MNHEY and CDR2 SMNVEV (reference sequence). CDR3 in amino acids: CASSPSAGYGYTF. CDR3 DNA sequence: TGTGCCAGCAGTCCTTCAGCGGGGTATGGCTACACCTTC.

The rearrangement links TRBV28 to TRBJ2-5; TRBD1 agrees at 8 bases. Trimming cost V 2 bases and J 5 bases; bases outside gene matches: 7. CDR3 length: 15 amino acids. Germline CDR1 is MDHEN and CDR2 is SYDVKM. CDR3 residues: CASSLKTGVGETQYF. CDR3 in DNA: TGTGCCAGCAGTTTAAAGACAGGGGTGGGGGAGACCCAGTACTTC.

This clone was picked up a small number of times. The V and J genes are TRBV5-3 and TRBJ1-1; perhaps TRBD1 as D (5 bases). TRBV5-3 is sorted into the ORF group, with uncertain function. The V and J ends lost 6 bases and 4 bases respectively, with 25 bases between them. The CDR3 spans 17 residues. The CDR3 nucleotides are TGTGCCAGAACCATCAACACACAGGTTAAAGTTGGCACTGAAGCTTTCTTT. Translating gives CARTINTQVKVGTEAFF.

This chain links TRBV14 with TRBJ2-5; 12 positions match TRBD2. Looked up from germline, CDR1 is SGHDN and CDR2 is FVKESK. CDR3 length: 16 residues. The ends lost 5 bases at V and 5 bases at J; junction bases unmatched: 9. The CDR3 coding sequence is TGTGCCAGCAGCGACTCACTAGCGGGAGGTTTCGAGACCCAGTACTTC. This gives the protein CASSDSLAGGFETQYF. Drawing the rest from reference TRBV14 and TRBJ2-5, the complete variable domain is EAGVTQFPSHSVIEKGQTVTLRCDPISGHDNLYWYRRVMGKEIKFLLHFVKESKQDESGMPNNRFLAERTGGTYSTLKVQPAELEDSGVYFCASSDSLAGGFETQYFGPGTRLLVL.

The rearrangement links TRBV4-1 to TRBJ2-5, with D perhaps matching TRBD2 (5 bases). CDR3 length: 14 amino acids. Per germline, CDR1 MGHRA and CDR2 YSYEKL. Trimming removed 1 base from V and 5 bases from J, with 11 bases in between. CDR3 bases: TGCGCCAGCAGCCAAGTAGTTCGAGGGGAGACCCAGTACTTC. It is translated as CASSQVVRGETQYF.

The genes are TRBV6-5 and TRBJ1-2; D is uncertain. V was cut by 5 bases and J by 3 bases, with 10 bases left in between. Germline loops: CDR1 MNHEY, CDR2 SVGAGI. The CDR3 is made up of 13 amino acids. The CDR3, as DNA: TGTGCCAGCAGTCCAGGATTCGACTATGGCTACACCTTC. Translated, it gives CASSPGFDYGYTF.

The rearrangement joins TRBV10-3 to TRBJ1-1, with 9 bases that match TRBD1. J was trimmed by 6 bases and V by 5 bases; bases with no gene match: 4. Germline assignment: CDR1 ENHRY and CDR2 SYGVKD. This CDR3 spans 13 amino acids. This CDR3 reads CAISMDRGAEAFF. CDR3 nucleotides: TGTGCCATCAGTATGGACAGGGGAGCTGAAGCTTTCTTT.

The J gene is TRBJ1-4, the V gene TRBV29-1, with D maybe TRBD1 (6 bases). CDR3 size: 13 residues. V was cut by 3 bases and J by 7 bases, with 12 bases left in between. The germline V gene has CDR1 SQVTM and CDR2 ANQGSEA. The CDR3 is CSVETGGIEKLFF. CDR3 bases: TGCAGCGTTGAGACAGGAGGAATTGAAAAACTGTTTTTT.

For the CDR3, the DNA is TGTGCCAGCGCAGGGGGCGATCTAGTAAGGTACTTC. Amino acids: CASAGGDLVRYF. The gene calls are TRBV27 and TRBJ2-7; 8 nucleotides match TRBD1. The V gene's germline CDR1 is MNHEY and CDR2 SMNVEV (reference sequence). Unmatched junction bases numbered 12, after V lost 8 bases and J lost 12 bases. The CDR3 loop spans 12 amino acids.

The CDR3 spells CASSIEGAGNTEAFF. The CDR3 nucleotides read TGTGCCAGTAGTATAGAGGGGGCAGGCAACACTGAAGCTTTCTTT. This chain connects TRBV19 to TRBJ1-1; TRBD1 might be the D (6 bases). The CDR3 has 15 amino acids. V gave up 0 bases and J gave up 2 bases, with 10 bases separating them. Looked up from germline, CDR1 is LNHDA and CDR2 is SQIVND (reference sequence).

The rearrangement links TRBV5-1 to TRBJ2-7; 7 bases are shared with TRBD2. Germline V CDR1 and CDR2: SGHRS, YFSETQ. Trimming at V came to 2 bases and at J to 2 bases, leaving 7 bases not matched to a gene. CDR3 length: 15 amino acids. The DNA of the CDR3 is TGCGCCAGCAGCTTCGAAGGGGCGGGGGCCTACGAGCAGTACTTC. Translated, it gives CASSFEGAGAYEQYF.

This chain uses TRBV19 with TRBJ2-7; 7 bases fit TRBD2. In germline, CDR1 is LNHDA, CDR2 SQIVND (reference sequence). The CDR3 extends over 15 amino acids. The V and J ends lost 3 bases and 1 base, in that order; junction bases with no gene match: 6. CDR3 protein: CASSMGAGSSYEQYF. The CDR3 nucleotides read TGTGCCAGTAGTATGGGAGCGGGGTCTTCCTACGAGCAGTACTTC.